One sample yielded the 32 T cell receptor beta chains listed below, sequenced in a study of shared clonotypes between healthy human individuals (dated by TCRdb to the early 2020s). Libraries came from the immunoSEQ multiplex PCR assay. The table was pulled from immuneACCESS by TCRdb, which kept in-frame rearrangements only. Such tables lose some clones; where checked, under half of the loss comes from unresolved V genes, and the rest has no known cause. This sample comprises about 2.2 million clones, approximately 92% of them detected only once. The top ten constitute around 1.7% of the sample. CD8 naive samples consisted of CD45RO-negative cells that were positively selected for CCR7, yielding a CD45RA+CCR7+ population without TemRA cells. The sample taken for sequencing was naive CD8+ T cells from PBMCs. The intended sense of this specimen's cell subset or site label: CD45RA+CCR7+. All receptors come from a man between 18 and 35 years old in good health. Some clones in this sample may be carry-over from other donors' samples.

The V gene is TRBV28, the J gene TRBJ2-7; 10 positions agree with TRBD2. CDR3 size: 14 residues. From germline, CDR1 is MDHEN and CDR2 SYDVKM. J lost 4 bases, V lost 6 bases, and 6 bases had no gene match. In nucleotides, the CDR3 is TGTGCCAGCAGCCTAGCGGGAGTAAGGTACGAGCAGTACTTC. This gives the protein CASSLAGVRYEQYF.

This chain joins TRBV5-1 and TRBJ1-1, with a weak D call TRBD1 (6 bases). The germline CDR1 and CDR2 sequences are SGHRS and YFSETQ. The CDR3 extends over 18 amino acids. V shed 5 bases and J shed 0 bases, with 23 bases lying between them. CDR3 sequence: CASRPGMGAPYMNTEAFF. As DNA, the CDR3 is TGCGCCAGCAGACCAGGAATGGGGGCCCCTTATATGAACACTGAAGCTTTCTTT.

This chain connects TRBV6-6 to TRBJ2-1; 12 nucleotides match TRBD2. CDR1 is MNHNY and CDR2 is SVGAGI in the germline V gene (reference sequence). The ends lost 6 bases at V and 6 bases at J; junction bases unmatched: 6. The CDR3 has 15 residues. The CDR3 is CASRPTSGSSNEQFF. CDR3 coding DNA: TGTGCCAGCAGACCGACTAGCGGGAGCTCCAATGAGCAGTTCTTC.

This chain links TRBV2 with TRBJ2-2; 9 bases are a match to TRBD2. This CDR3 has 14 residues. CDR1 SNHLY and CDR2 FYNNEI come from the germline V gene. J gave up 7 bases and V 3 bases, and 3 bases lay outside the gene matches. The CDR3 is CASSEREGGGELFF. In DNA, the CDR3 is TGTGCCAGCAGTGAGCGGGAGGGCGGCGGGGAGCTGTTTTTT.

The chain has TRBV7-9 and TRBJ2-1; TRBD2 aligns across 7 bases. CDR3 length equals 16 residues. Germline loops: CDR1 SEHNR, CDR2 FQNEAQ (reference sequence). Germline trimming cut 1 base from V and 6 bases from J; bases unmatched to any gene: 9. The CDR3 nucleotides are TGTGCCAGCAGCTTAGAAGGGGTGGGAGGGGCCAATGAGCAGTTCTTC. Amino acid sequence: CASSLEGVGGANEQFF.

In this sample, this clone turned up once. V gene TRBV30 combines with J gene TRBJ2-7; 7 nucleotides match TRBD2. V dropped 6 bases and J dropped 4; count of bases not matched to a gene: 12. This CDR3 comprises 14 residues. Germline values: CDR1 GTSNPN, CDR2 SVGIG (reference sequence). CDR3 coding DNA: TGTGCCTGTGAGCAGGGACTAATATCATACGAGCAGTACTTC. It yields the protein CACEQGLISYEQYF.

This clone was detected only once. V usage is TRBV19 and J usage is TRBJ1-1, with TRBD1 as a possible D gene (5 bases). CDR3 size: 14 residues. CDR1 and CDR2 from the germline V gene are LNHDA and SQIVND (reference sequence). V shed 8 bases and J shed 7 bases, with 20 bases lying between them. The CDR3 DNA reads TGTGCCAGTCAAATGATCGAGTGGGGCAATGAAGCTTTCTTT. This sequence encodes CASQMIEWGNEAFF.

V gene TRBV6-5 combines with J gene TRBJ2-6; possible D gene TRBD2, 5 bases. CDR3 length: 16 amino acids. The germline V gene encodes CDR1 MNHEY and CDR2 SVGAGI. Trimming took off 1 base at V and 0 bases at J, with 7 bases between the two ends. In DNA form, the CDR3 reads TGTGCCAGCAGTTACTATCGGGGCTCTGGGGCCAACGTCCTGACTTTC. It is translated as CASSYYRGSGANVLTF.

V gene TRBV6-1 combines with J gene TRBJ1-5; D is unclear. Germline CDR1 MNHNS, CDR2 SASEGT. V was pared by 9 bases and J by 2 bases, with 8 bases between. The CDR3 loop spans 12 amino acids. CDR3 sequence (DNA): TGTGCCAGTTGGACGGGCAATCAGCCCCAGCATTTT. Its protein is CASWTGNQPQHF.

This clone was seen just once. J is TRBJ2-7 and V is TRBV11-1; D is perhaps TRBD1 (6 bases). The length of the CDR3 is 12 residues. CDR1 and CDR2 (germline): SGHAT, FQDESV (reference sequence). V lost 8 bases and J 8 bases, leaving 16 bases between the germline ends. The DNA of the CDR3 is TGTGCCAGCTCTCGGGGACAAAATAAGCAGTACTTC. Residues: CASSRGQNKQYF.

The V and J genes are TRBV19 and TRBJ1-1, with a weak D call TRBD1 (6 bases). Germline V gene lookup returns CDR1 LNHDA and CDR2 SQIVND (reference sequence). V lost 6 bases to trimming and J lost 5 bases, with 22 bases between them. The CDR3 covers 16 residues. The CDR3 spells CASRTVSGAEITEAFF. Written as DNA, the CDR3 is TGTGCCAGTAGAACAGTTTCGGGGGCAGAGATTACTGAAGCTTTCTTT.

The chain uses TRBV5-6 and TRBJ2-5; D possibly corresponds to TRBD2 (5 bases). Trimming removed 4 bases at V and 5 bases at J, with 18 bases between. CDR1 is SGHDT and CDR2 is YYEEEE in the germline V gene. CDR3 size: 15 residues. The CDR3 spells CASSLVGDLRETQYF. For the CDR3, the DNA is TGTGCCAGCAGCCTCGTCGGGGATCTGAGGGAGACCCAGTACTTC.

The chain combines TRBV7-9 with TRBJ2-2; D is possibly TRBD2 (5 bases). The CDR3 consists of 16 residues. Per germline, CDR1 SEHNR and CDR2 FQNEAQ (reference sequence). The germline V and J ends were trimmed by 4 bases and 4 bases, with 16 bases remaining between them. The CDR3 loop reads CASSSPQSSGTGELFF. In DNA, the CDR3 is TGTGCCAGCAGCTCCCCCCAAAGCAGCGGCACCGGGGAGCTGTTTTTT.

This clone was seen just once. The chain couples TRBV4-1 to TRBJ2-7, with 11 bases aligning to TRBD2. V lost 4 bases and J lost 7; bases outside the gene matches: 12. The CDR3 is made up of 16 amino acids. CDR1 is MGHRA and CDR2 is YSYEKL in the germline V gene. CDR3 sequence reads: CASSPLAGGMIWEQYF. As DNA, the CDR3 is TGCGCCAGCAGCCCCTTAGCGGGAGGGATGATTTGGGAGCAGTACTTC.

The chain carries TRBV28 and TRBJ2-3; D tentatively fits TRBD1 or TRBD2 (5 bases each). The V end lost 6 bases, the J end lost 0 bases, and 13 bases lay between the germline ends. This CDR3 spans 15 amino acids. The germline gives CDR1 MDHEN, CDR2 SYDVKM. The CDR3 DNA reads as TGTGCCAGCAGCCCAAGGGGACGGAGCACAGATACGCAGTATTTT. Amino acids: CASSPRGRSTDTQYF.

In nucleotides, the CDR3 is TGCGCCAGCAGCCAAGATATGAGCGGCCACTACGAGCAGTACTTC. Amino acids: CASSQDMSGHYEQYF. V usage is TRBV4-3 and J usage is TRBJ2-7, with a weak D call TRBD2 (5 bases). The CDR3 has 15 residues. The germline V gene encodes CDR1 LGHNA and CDR2 YSLEER. Deletions cut 0 bases from V and 3 bases from J, with 12 bases between.

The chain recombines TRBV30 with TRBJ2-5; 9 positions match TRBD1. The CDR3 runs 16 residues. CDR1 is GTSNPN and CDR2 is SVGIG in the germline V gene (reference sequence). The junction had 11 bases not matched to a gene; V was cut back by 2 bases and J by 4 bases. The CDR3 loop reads CAWSPRTGAQGETQYF. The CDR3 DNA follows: TGTGCCTGGAGTCCACGGACAGGGGCCCAGGGAGAGACCCAGTACTTC.

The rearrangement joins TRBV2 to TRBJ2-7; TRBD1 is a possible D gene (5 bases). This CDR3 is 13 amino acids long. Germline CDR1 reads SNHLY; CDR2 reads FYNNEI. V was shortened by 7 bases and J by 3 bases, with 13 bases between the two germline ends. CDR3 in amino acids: CASTRARDYEQYF. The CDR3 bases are TGTGCCAGCACCAGGGCCAGGGACTACGAGCAGTACTTC. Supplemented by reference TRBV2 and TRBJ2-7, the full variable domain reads EPEVTQTPSHQVTQMGQEVILRCVPISNHLYFYWYRQILGQKVEFLVSFYNNEISEKSEIFDDQFSVERPDGSNFTLKIRSTKLEDSAMYFCASTRARDYEQYFGPGTRLTVT.

DNA for the CDR3: TGTGCCAGCAGCTTAGTGGGAGGGCCAGGAAACATTCAGTACTTC. It specifies CASSLVGGPGNIQYF. The chain recombines TRBV7-3 with TRBJ2-4; 7 nucleotides align to TRBD2. The CDR3 runs 15 residues. Germline CDR1 and CDR2: SGHTA and FQGTGA. V lost 2 bases, J lost 6 bases, and 7 bases stayed unmatched.

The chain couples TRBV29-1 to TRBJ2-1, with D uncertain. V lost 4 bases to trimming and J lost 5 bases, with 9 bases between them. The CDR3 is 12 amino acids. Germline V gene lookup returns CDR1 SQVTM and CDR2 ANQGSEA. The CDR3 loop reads CSVVSPDNEQFF. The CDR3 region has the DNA TGCAGCGTTGTTAGTCCCGACAATGAGCAGTTCTTC.

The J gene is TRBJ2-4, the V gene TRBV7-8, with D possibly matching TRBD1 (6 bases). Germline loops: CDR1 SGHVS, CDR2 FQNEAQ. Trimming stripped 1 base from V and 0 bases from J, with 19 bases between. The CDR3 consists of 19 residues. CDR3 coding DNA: TGTGCCAGCAGCTTAGGAGGGCAGGGGCCAAGGCTAGCCAAAAACATTCAGTACTTC. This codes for CASSLGGQGPRLAKNIQYF.

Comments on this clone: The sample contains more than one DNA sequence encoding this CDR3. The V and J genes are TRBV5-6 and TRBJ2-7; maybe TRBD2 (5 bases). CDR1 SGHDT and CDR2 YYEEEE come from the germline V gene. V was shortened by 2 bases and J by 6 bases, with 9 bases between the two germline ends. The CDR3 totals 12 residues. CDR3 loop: CASSLPGGEQYF. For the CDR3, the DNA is TGTGCCAGCAGCTTACCTGGAGGCGAGCAGTACTTC.

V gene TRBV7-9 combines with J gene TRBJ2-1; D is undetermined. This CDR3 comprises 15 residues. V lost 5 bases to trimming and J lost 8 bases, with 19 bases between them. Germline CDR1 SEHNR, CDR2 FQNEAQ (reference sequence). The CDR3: CASSPRPIGPDEQFF. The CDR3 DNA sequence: TGTGCCAGCAGCCCCCGTCCGATCGGTCCTGATGAGCAGTTCTTC.

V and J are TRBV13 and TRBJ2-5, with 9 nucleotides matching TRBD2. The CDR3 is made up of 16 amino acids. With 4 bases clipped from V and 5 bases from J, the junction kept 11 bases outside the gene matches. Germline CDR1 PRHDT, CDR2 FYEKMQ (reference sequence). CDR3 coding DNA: TGTGCCAGCAGCTCCTCCGGGACTAGCCTAACGGAGACCCAGTACTTC. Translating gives CASSSSGTSLTETQYF.

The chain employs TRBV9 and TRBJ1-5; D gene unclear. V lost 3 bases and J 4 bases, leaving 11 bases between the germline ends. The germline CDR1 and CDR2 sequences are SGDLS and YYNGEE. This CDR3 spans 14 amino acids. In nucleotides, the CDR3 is TGTGCCAGCAGCGGCCGAGGAGTAAATCAGCCCCAGCATTTT. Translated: CASSGRGVNQPQHF.

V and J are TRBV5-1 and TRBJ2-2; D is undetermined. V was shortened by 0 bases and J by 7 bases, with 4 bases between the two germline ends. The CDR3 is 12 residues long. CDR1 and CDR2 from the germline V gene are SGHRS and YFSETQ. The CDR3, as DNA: TGCGCCAGCAGCTTGGGGTACGGGGAGCTGTTTTTT. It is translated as CASSLGYGELFF.

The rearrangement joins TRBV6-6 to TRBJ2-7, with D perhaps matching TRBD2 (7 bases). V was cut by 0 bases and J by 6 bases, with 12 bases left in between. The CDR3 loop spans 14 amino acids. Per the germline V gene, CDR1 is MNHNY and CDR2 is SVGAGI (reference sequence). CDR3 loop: CASSYSRGGGEQYF. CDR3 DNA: TGTGCCAGCAGTTACTCCCGAGGGGGGGGCGAGCAGTACTTC.

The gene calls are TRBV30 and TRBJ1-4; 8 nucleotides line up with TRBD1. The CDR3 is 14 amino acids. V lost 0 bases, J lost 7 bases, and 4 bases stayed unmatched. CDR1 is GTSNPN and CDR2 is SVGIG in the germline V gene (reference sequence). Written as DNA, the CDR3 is TGTGCCTGGAGTGTGGACAGGGCCTTTGAAAAACTGTTTTTT. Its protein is CAWSVDRAFEKLFF. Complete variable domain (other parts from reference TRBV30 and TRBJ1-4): SQTIHQWPATLVQPVGSPLSLECTVEGTSNPNLYWYRQAAGRGLQLLFYSVGIGQISSEVPQNLSASRPQDRQFILSSKKLLLSDSGFYLCAWSVDRAFEKLFFGSGTQLSVL.

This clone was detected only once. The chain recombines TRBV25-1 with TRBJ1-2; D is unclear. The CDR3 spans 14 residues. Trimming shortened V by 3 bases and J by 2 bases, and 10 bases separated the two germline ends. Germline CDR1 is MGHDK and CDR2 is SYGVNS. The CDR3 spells CASSDPSKNYGYTF. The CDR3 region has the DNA TGTGCCAGCAGTGACCCCTCAAAGAACTATGGCTACACCTTC.

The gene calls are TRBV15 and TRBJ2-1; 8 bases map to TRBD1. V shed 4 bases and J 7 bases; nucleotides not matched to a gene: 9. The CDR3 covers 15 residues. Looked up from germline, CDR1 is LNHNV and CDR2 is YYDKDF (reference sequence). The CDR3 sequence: CATSIGRGQRNEQFF. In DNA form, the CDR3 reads TGTGCCACCAGCATCGGCAGGGGGCAGAGAAATGAGCAGTTCTTC.

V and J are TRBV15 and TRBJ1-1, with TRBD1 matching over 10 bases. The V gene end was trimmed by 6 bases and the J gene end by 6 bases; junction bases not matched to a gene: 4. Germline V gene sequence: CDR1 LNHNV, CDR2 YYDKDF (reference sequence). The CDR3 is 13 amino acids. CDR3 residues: CATRGTGAAEAFF. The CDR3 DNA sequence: TGTGCCACCAGGGGGACAGGGGCTGCTGAAGCTTTCTTT.

The CDR3: CASSPGTGRGQISQPQHF. CDR3 DNA: TGTGCCAGCAGCCCCGGGACAGGGAGAGGGCAAATCTCTCAGCCCCAGCATTTT. The rearrangement uses TRBV27 and TRBJ1-5, with 9 nucleotides matching TRBD1. The V and J ends lost 6 bases and 6 bases, in that order; junction bases with no gene match: 18. Looked up from germline, CDR1 is MNHEY and CDR2 is SMNVEV (reference sequence). The CDR3 is 18 amino acids.